This T cell receptor beta chain was identified during a study of chemoradiotherapy in HPV16-positive cancers. Study results and caveats: Candidate HPV-specific clones and E7-related TCR motifs grew in tumor during treatment.

Produced via immunoSEQ multiplex PCR; TCRdb's table is partial and in-frame only. The sample has over 10,000 clones; roughly nine tenths are singletons. On this clone: Its specificity is not known.

The sequencing used blood, collected from a patient who underwent chemoradiotherapy. The sequence was obtained from a human donor with HPV-associated anogenital cancer.

The CDR3, as DNA: TGTGCCAGCAGCTTGTTTGGTGGAAATGAAAAACTGTTTTTT. Amino acids: CASSLFGGNEKLFF. This chain joins TRBV7-2 and TRBJ1-4; D is ambiguous. The length of the CDR3 is 14 residues. CDR1 and CDR2 (germline): SGHTA, FQGNSA. V was shortened by 3 bases and J by 5 bases, with 10 bases between the two germline ends.